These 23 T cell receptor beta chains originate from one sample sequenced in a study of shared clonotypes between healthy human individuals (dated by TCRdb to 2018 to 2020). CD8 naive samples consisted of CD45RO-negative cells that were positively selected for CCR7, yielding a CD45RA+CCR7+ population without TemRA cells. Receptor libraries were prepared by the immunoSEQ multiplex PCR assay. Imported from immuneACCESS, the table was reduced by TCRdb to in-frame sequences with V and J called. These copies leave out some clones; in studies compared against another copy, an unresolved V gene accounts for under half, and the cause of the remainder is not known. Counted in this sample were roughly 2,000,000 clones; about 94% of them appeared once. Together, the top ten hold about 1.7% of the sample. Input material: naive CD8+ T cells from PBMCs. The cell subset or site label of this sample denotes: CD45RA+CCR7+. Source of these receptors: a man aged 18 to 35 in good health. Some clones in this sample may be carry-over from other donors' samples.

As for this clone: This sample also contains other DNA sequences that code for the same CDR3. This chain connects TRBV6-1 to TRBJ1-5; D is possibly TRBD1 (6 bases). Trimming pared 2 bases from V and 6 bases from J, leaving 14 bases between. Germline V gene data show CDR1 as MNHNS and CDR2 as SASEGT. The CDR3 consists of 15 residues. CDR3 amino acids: CASSESRGAGQPQHF. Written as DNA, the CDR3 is TGTGCCAGCAGTGAATCTCGGGGGGCAGGTCAGCCCCAGCATTTT.

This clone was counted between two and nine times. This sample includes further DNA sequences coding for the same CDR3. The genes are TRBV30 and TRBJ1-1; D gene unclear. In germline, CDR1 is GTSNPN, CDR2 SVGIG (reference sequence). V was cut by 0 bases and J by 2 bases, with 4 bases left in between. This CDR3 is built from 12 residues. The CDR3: CAWSVGNTEAFF. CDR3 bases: TGTGCCTGGAGTGTAGGAAACACTGAAGCTTTCTTT.

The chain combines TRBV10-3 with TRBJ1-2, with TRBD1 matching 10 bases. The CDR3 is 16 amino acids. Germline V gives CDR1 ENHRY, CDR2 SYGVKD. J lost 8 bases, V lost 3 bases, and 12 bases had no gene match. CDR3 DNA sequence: TGTGCCATCAGTGACACGACAGGGGGCTTCCCAGGGGGCTACACCTTC. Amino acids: CAISDTTGGFPGGYTF.

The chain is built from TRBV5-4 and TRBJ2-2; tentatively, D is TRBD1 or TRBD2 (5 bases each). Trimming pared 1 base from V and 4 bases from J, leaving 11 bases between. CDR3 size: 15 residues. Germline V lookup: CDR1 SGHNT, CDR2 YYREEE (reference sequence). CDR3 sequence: CASSLWGSGTGELFF. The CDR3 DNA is TGTGCCAGCAGCTTGTGGGGGAGTGGCACCGGGGAGCTGTTTTTT. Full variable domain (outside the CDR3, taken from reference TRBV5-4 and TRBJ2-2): ETGVTQSPTHLIKTRGQQVTLRCSSQSGHNTVSWYQQALGQGPQFIFQYYREEENGRGNFPPRFSGLQFPNYSSELNVNALELDDSALYLCASSLWGSGTGELFFGEGSRLTVL.

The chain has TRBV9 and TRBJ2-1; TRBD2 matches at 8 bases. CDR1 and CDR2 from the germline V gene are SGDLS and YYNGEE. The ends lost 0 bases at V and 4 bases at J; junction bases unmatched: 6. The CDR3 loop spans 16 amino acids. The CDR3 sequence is CASSVAREGLYNEQFF. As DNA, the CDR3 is TGTGCCAGCAGCGTAGCACGGGAGGGCCTGTACAATGAGCAGTTCTTC. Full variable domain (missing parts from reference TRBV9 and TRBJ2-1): DSGVTQTPKHLITATGQRVTLRCSPRSGDLSVYWYQQSLDQGLQFLIQYYNGEERAKGNILERFSAQQFPDLHSELNLSSLELGDSALYFCASSVAREGLYNEQFFGPGTRLTVL.

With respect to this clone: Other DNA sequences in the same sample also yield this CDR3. CDR3 nucleotides: TGTGCCAGCAGCTTAGGGACTAGCGGGACCTACGAGCAGTACTTC. Translating it yields CASSLGTSGTYEQYF. The gene calls are TRBV7-3 and TRBJ2-7; 13 positions agree with TRBD2. Germline trimming cut 2 bases from V and 2 bases from J; bases unmatched to any gene: 0. Germline V gene sequence: CDR1 SGHTA, CDR2 FQGTGA. The CDR3 length is 15 residues.

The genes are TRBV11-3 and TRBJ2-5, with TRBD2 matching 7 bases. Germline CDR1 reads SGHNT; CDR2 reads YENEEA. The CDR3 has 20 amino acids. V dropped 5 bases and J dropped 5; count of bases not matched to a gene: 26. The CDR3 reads CASSPPPASGDESHGETQYF. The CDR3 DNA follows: TGTGCCAGCAGCCCCCCCCCGGCTAGCGGAGATGAGTCCCATGGGGAGACCCAGTACTTC.

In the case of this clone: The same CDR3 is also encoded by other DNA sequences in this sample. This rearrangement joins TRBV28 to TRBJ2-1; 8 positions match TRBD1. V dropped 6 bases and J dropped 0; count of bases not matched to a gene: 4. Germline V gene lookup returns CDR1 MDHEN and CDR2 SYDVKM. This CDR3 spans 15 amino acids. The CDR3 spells CASRRDRSSYNEQFF. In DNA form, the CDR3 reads TGTGCCAGCAGACGGGACAGGAGCTCCTACAATGAGCAGTTCTTC.

The CDR3: CASLSGSEQYF. In DNA form, the CDR3 reads TGTGCCAGCTTGAGCGGGAGCGAGCAGTACTTC. V usage is TRBV6-5 and J usage is TRBJ2-7; 8 bases match TRBD2. After removal of 8 bases from V and 6 bases from J, the junction contained 3 bases not matched to a gene. The CDR3 totals 11 residues. Germline lookup yields CDR1 MNHEY and CDR2 SVGAGI.

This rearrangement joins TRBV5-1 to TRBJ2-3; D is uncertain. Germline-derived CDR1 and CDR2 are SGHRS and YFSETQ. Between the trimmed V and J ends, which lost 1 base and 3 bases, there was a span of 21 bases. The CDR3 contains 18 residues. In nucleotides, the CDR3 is TGCGCCAGCAGCTTGTGGTCCGGCACCAAATCAGATACAGATACGCAGTATTTT. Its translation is CASSLWSGTKSDTDTQYF.

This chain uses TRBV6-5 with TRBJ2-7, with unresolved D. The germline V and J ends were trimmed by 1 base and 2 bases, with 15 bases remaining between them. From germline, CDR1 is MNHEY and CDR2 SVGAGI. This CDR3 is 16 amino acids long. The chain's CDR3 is CASSYFRPGGTYEQYF. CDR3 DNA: TGTGCCAGCAGTTACTTTCGCCCCGGTGGCACCTACGAGCAGTACTTC.

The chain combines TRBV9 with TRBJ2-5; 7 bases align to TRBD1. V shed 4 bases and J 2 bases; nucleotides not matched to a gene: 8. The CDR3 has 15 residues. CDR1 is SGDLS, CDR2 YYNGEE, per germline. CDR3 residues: CASSLGTVGQETQYF. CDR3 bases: TGTGCCAGCAGCCTAGGGACAGTTGGGCAAGAGACCCAGTACTTC.

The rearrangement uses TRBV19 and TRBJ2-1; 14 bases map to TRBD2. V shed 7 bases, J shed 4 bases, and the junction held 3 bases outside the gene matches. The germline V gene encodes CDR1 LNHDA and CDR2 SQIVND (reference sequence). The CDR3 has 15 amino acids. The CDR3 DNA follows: TGTGCCAGTAACGGACTAGCGGGAGGTTACAATGAGCAGTTCTTC. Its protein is CASNGLAGGYNEQFF.

In DNA form, the CDR3 reads TGTGCCAACAGGGAGCGGGGGTACAATGAGCAGTTCTTC. Its translation is CANRERGYNEQFF. This sequence joins TRBV30 and TRBJ2-1, with 8 positions matching TRBD2. The CDR3 runs to 13 residues. The V segment lost 8 bases and the J segment 4 bases; nucleotides outside the gene matches: 7. Germline V gene sequence: CDR1 GTSNPN, CDR2 SVGIG (reference sequence).

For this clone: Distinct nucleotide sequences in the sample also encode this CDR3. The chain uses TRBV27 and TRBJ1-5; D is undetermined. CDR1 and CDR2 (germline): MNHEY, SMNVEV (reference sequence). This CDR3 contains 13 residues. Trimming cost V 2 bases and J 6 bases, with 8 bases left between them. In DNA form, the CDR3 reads TGTGCCAGCAGTTTAGGTGGTTTTCAGCCCCAGCATTTT. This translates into CASSLGGFQPQHF.

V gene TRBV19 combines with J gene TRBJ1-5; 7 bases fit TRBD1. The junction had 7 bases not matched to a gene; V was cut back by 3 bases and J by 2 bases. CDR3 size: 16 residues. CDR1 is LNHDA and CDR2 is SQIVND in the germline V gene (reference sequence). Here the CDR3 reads CASSIQGEWGNQPQHF. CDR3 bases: TGTGCCAGTAGTATCCAGGGGGAGTGGGGCAATCAGCCCCAGCATTTT. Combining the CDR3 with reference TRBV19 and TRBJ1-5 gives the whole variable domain DGGITQSPKYLFRKEGQNVTLSCEQNLNHDAMYWYRQDPGQGLRLIYYSQIVNDFQKGDIAEGYSVSREKKESFPLTVTSAQKNPTAFYLCASSIQGEWGNQPQHFGDGTRLSIL.

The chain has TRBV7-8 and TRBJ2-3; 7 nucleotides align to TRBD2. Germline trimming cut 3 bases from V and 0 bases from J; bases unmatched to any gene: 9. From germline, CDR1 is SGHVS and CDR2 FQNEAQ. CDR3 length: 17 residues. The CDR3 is CASSFPASGDSTDTQYF. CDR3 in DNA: TGTGCCAGCAGCTTCCCGGCTAGCGGAGACAGCACAGATACGCAGTATTTT.

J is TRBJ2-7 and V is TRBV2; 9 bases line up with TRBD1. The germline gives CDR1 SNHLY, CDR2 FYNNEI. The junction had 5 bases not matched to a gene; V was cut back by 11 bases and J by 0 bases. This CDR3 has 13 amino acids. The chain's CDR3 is CAASQGASYEQYF. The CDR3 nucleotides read TGTGCCGCCTCACAGGGGGCCTCCTACGAGCAGTACTTC.

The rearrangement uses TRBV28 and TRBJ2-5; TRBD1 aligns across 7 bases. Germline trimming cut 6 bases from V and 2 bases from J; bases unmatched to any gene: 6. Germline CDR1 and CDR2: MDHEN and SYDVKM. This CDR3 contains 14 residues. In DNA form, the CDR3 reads TGTGCCAGCAGCCACGGGACAGAACAAGAGACCCAGTACTTC. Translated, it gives CASSHGTEQETQYF.

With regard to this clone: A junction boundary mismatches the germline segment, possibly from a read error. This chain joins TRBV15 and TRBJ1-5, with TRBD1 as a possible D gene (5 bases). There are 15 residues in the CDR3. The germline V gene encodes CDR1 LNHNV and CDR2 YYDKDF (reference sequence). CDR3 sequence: CATSGDRFANQPQHF. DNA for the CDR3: TGTGCCACCAGCGGAGACAGATTCGCTAATCAGCCCCAGCATTTT.

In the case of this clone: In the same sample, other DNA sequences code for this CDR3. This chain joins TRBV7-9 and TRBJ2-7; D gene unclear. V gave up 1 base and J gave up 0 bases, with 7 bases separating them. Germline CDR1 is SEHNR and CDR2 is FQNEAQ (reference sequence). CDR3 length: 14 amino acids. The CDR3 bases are TGTGCCAGCAGCTTAGTAGCCAGCTCCTACGAGCAGTACTTC. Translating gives CASSLVASSYEQYF.

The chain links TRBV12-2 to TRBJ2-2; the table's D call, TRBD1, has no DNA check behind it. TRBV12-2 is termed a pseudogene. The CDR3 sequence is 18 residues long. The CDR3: CASRLAQAGGNHTGELFF. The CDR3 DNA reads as TGTGCAAGTCGCTTAGCCCAGGCAGGGGGTAATCACACCGGGGAGCTGTTTTTT.

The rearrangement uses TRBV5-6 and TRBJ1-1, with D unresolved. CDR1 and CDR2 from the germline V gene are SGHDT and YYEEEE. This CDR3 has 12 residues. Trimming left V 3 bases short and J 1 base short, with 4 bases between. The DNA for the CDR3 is TGTGCCAGCAGCTCCAGGAACACTGAAGCTTTCTTT. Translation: CASSSRNTEAFF. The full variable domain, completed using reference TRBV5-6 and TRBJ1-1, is DAGVTQSPTHLIKTRGQQVTLRCSPKSGHDTVSWYQQALGQGPQFIFQYYEEEERQRGNFPDRFSGHQFPNYSSELNVNALLLGDSALYLCASSSRNTEAFFGQGTRLTVV.